This is a list of T cell receptor beta chains from one sample in a study of response to subunit inactivated influenza vaccine. One entry per CDR3 protein, called by TCRdb with MiXCR from the RT-PCR reads. The sample has roughly 630,000 distinct CDR3 sequences; 11% to 15% are singletons. Here the sequenced sample was PBMCs from blood, taken roughly 2 weeks before vaccination. These receptors were obtained from a man in his fifties or sixties who received an inactivated influenza vaccine. Both conserved end residues are part of each CDR3. A D gene is named only where the DNA matches it firmly. Only part of the rows carry a size: once, few, many, or a class if the clone is expanded.

TRBV20-1,TRBD2,NA,TRBJ2-1,TGCAGTGCAACCCAAATCGGACTAGCCTTCTACAATGAGCAGTTCTTC,CSATQIGLAFYNEQFF
TRBV5-1,NA,few,TRBJ2-7,TGCGCCAGCAACTTGGGCGACAGGGCGGGGGAGCAGTACTTC,CASNLGDRAGEQYF
TRBV9,TRBD2,few,TRBJ2-1,TGTGCCAGCAGCCCTCGGGCTAGCGGGAGGAATGAGCAGTTCTTC,CASSPRASGRNEQFF
TRBV20-1,NA,NA,TRBJ2-7,TGCAGTGCTAGGAGGGACTTGGGATACGAGCAGTACTTC,CSARRDLGYEQYF
TRBV6-5,NA,NA,TRBJ1-2,TGTGCCAGCAGTTACTCCGTCAGGACTCCACTGGGCGGCTACACCTTC,CASSYSVRTPLGGYTF
TRBV12-3/TRBV12-4,NA,NA,TRBJ2-5,TGTGCCAGCAGACCTCAGGGGTGGCAAGAGACCCAGTACTTC,CASRPQGWQETQYF
TRBV4-1,TRBD2,few,TRBJ2-3,TGCGCCAGCAGCCCGACGACTAGCTCAGACACAGATACGCAGTATTTT,CASSPTTSSDTDTQYF
TRBV10-3,NA,many,TRBJ2-2,TGTGCCATCAATGGACACCCGAACACCGGGGAGCTGTTTTTT,CAINGHPNTGELFF
TRBV24-1,TRBD2,NA,TRBJ2-7,TGTGCCACCAGTGTCGACGGGAGGTTCGAGCAGTACTTC,CATSVDGRFEQYF
TRBV7-2,NA,NA,TRBJ2-3,TGTGCCAGCAGCCCGGGAGTTAAAGATACGCAGTATTTT,CASSPGVKDTQYF
TRBV2,TRBD2,NA,TRBJ2-2,TGTGCCACAAGCCCGGGAGGGGTCGGGGAGCTGTTTTTT,CATSPGGVGELFF
TRBV14,NA,NA,TRBJ2-5,TGTGCCAGCAGCCCCGGACAGCCCCCGACCCAGTACTTC,CASSPGQPPTQYF
TRBV5-6,NA,NA,TRBJ2-2,TGTGCCAGCAGCCGGTACGGGAACACCGGGGAGCTGTTTTTT,CASSRYGNTGELFF
TRBV29-1,NA,many,TRBJ1-3,TGCAGCGTTGAAGAACGGCGGGGATCCTCTGGAAACACCATATATTTT,CSVEERRGSSGNTIYF
TRBV5-5,NA,NA,TRBJ2-2,TGTGCCAGCTTCGGGCAGGGGGGGAACACCGGGGAGCTGTTTTTT,CASFGQGGNTGELFF
TRBV12-3/TRBV12-4,TRBD2,few,TRBJ2-3,TGTGCCAGCAGTTTTGGCGGGAGTGCCACAGATACGCAGTATTTT,CASSFGGSATDTQYF
TRBV6-5,NA,few,TRBJ1-2,TGTGCCAGCAGTTATGATACCAACTATGGCTACACCTTC,CASSYDTNYGYTF
TRBV2,NA,few,TRBJ2-3,TGTGCCAGCAGCAGATCCGGGGGCCCCCGCGGGGAGCCTTATTTT,CASSRSGGPRGEPYF
TRBV18,NA,NA,TRBJ1-5,TGTGCCAGCTCACCTCTGGAGGGTAGCAATCAGCCCCAGCATTTT,CASSPLEGSNQPQHF
TRBV18,TRBD2,NA,TRBJ2-5,TGTGCCAGCTCATCCTACTCCGGGGGGTACCAAGAGACCCAGTACTTC,CASSSYSGGYQETQYF
TRBV20-1,NA,NA,TRBJ1-1,TGCAGTGCCAAAGGACGGTTGAACACTGAAGCTTTCTTT,CSAKGRLNTEAFF
TRBV12-5,NA,NA,TRBJ2-5,TGTGCTAGTGGTTTGGTACCCGGGACGATTCCGGGGACGGCCCAAGAGACCCAGTACTTC,CASGLVPGTIPGTAQETQYF
TRBV6-5,TRBD1,NA,TRBJ2-1,TGTGCCAGCAGTTATTTGACCGGGACAGTAATTGAGCAGTTCTTC,CASSYLTGTVIEQFF
TRBV6-5,NA,NA,TRBJ1-1,TGTGCCAGCAGTTACGTGAGGGGAGGATCCCCTGAAGCTTTCTTT,CASSYVRGGSPEAFF
TRBV28,TRBD1,few,TRBJ2-2,TGTGCCAGCAGTTCGTTGTCCCGGACAGGGGGGACCGGGGAGCTGTTTTTT,CASSSLSRTGGTGELFF
TRBV12-3/TRBV12-4,TRBD2,few,TRBJ2-5,TGTGCCAGCAGTTTAACTAGCGGGGGGAGTCCGTACTTC,CASSLTSGGSPYF
TRBV5-1,NA,NA,TRBJ1-2,TGCGCCAGCAGCCCTGATTTAGTAGACGCCTATGGCTACACCTTC,CASSPDLVDAYGYTF
TRBV20-1,TRBD2,NA,TRBJ2-1,TGCAGTGCTAGAGATGTTGGGACTAGCAGCTACAATGAGCAGTTCTTC,CSARDVGTSSYNEQFF
TRBV20-1,TRBD2,NA,TRBJ2-3,TGCAGTGCTAGAAACCTGGCGGGAGGGGGCACAGATACGCAGTATTTT,CSARNLAGGGTDTQYF
TRBV20-1,TRBD1,NA,TRBJ1-4,TGCAGTGCTCCAGATCCCAGGGGGCGGTTTGAAAAACTGTTTTTT,CSAPDPRGRFEKLFF
TRBV10-3,NA,few,TRBJ1-6,TGTGCCATCAGGGAGGATAATTCACCCCTCCACTTT,CAIREDNSPLHF